The 5 T cell receptor beta chains presented below share a single source sample, sequenced in a study of blood T cell repertoires in COVID-19. Assay used: immunoSEQ multiplex PCR; TCRdb lists only in-frame clones, some missing. The profile shows 25,000 to 30,000 clones, around 88% of them singletons. The sequenced material came from peripheral blood. The receptor set was obtained from a human donor in a cohort sampled during active COVID-19.

The chain recombines TRBV14 with TRBJ2-3; maybe TRBD2 (5 bases). CDR3 length equals 16 residues. V lost 2 bases to trimming and J lost 2 bases, with 14 bases between them. The germline V gene has CDR1 SGHDN and CDR2 FVKESK. DNA for the CDR3: TGTGCCAGCAGCCAACGAGGTGCGGGCGTCACAGATACGCAGTATTTT. Residues: CASSQRGAGVTDTQYF.

The rearrangement links TRBV7-9 to TRBJ1-4; 8 bases agree with TRBD1. The CDR3 is made up of 14 amino acids. CDR1 is SEHNR and CDR2 is FQNEAQ in the germline V gene (reference sequence). J lost 5 bases, V lost 7 bases, and 6 bases had no gene match. CDR3 sequence reads: CASTLGQGNEKLFF. CDR3 bases: TGTGCCAGCACCCTAGGACAGGGAAATGAAAAACTGTTTTTT.

This chain uses TRBV5-4 with TRBJ2-1; D gene uncertain. The V gene lost 0 bases and the J gene lost 9 bases, with 7 bases spanning the gap. The CDR3 contains 12 residues. Germline V gene data show CDR1 as SGHNT and CDR2 as YYREEE (reference sequence). As DNA, the CDR3 is TGTGCCAGCAGCTTGGACTACGGTGAGCAGTTCTTC. Its translation is CASSLDYGEQFF.

This clone was counted between two and nine times. The rearrangement uses TRBV7-9 and TRBJ2-7, with TRBD2 as a possible D gene (6 bases). V gave up 5 bases and J gave up 6 bases, with 17 bases separating them. Per germline, CDR1 SEHNR and CDR2 FQNEAQ (reference sequence). This CDR3 is built from 14 residues. CDR3 in amino acids: CASSLSGTMAEQYF. The CDR3 DNA is TGTGCCAGCAGCCTTAGCGGAACCATGGCCGAGCAGTACTTC.

The chain combines TRBV16 with TRBJ2-1; maybe TRBD2 (6 bases). V was cut by 1 base and J by 10 bases, with 14 bases left in between. The germline CDR1 and CDR2 sequences are KGHSY and FQNENV. The CDR3 has 14 residues. CDR3 in amino acids: CASSQFRDSPEQFF. CDR3 bases: TGTGCCAGCAGCCAATTTCGGGACTCCCCGGAGCAGTTCTTC.